These 20 T cell receptor beta chains came from one sample sequenced in a study of T cells after posttransplantation cyclophosphamide. This table comes from immunoSEQ multiplex PCR, and its TCRdb copy is limited to in-frame clones, with some not included. The sample contains more than 50,000 clones, roughly 86% of which appear only once. Specimen: PBMCs. These receptors came from a man between 25 and 39 years old with a blood cancer, CMV-positive, and with a related stem cell donor.

This chain uses TRBV19 with TRBJ2-1; D is perhaps TRBD1 (7 bases). V was clipped by 6 bases and J by 7 bases, with 25 bases between them. Germline CDR1 reads LNHDA; CDR2 reads SQIVND (reference sequence). This CDR3 has 17 residues. The CDR3 DNA reads TGTGCCAGTAGGCAAAGGGGGCCGACGTGGCGGGAAAATGAGCAGTTCTTC. Translation: CASRQRGPTWRENEQFF.

The rearrangement uses TRBV11-1 and TRBJ1-1; tentative D call: TRBD1 (6 bases). V shed 3 bases and J shed 0 bases, with 14 bases lying between them. CDR1 is SGHAT and CDR2 is FQDESV in the germline V gene (reference sequence). The CDR3 is 16 residues long. CDR3 region: CASSLGADFMNTEAFF. CDR3 DNA: TGTGCCAGCAGCTTGGGGGCGGACTTCATGAACACTGAAGCTTTCTTT.

This sequence joins TRBV6-6 and TRBJ2-6; D gene uncertain. The V gene lost 7 bases and the J gene lost 4 bases, with 8 bases spanning the gap. CDR3 size: 13 residues. Germline V gives CDR1 MNHNY, CDR2 SVGAGI (reference sequence). The CDR3 reads CASTPSGANVLTF. The CDR3 coding sequence is TGTGCCAGCACCCCTTCGGGGGCCAACGTCCTGACTTTC.

The J gene is TRBJ2-2, the V gene TRBV7-2; 14 nucleotides line up with TRBD2. Germline-derived CDR1 and CDR2 are SGHTA and FQGNSA. The CDR3 has 17 residues. With 5 bases clipped from V and 4 bases from J, the junction kept 6 bases outside the gene matches. The CDR3 sequence is CASSPRLAGGGTGELFF. The CDR3 DNA reads TGTGCCAGCAGCCCACGACTAGCGGGAGGGGGCACCGGGGAGCTGTTTTTT.

The chain couples TRBV11-2 to TRBJ2-7; D not resolved. Per the germline V gene, CDR1 is SGHAT and CDR2 is FQNNGV. Trimming stripped 1 base from V and 4 bases from J, with 5 bases between. This CDR3 region has 12 residues. Here the CDR3 DNA reads TGTGCCAGCAGCTTAGCCGGGTACGAGCAGTACTTC. This encodes CASSLAGYEQYF. Looking up the rest from reference TRBV11-2 and TRBJ2-7 gives the full variable domain: EAGVAQSPRYKIIEKRQSVAFWCNPISGHATLYWYQQILGQGPKLLIQFQNNGVVDDSQLPKDRFSAERLKGVDSTLKIQPAKLEDSAVYLCASSLAGYEQYFGPGTRLTVT.

V and J are TRBV6-5 and TRBJ1-3; perhaps TRBD1 as D (6 bases). With 4 bases removed from V and 0 bases from J, the gap between germline ends came to 10 bases. There are 15 residues in the CDR3. The germline V gene encodes CDR1 MNHEY and CDR2 SVGAGI. CDR3 amino acids: CASSSDRSSGNTIYF. For the CDR3, the DNA is TGTGCCAGCAGTTCCGACAGGAGCTCTGGAAACACCATATATTTT.

The CDR3 sequence: CASSVRGREGHNEQFF. CDR3 DNA: TGTGCCAGCAGCGTGCGAGGGCGGGAGGGGCACAATGAGCAGTTCTTC. This chain uses TRBV9 with TRBJ2-1; 9 nucleotides match TRBD2. Looked up from germline, CDR1 is SGDLS and CDR2 is YYNGEE. After removal of 2 bases from V and 5 bases from J, the junction contained 8 bases not matched to a gene. This CDR3 has 16 amino acids.

In regard to this clone: At the DNA level, this CDR3 is encoded by other sequences in the same sample as well. The chain is built from TRBV5-6 and TRBJ1-1, with D maybe TRBD1 (6 bases). Trimming removed 5 bases from V and 2 bases from J, with 16 bases in between. This CDR3 is built from 15 residues. CDR1 is SGHDT, CDR2 YYEEEE, per germline. CDR3 coding DNA: TGTGCCAGCAGTCCATATGACAGGTTAAACACTGAAGCTTTCTTT. It translates to CASSPYDRLNTEAFF.

The V gene is TRBV6-1, the J gene TRBJ2-7; 9 bases are shared with TRBD1. The junction had 7 bases not matched to a gene; V was cut back by 1 base and J by 3 bases. CDR1 is MNHNS, CDR2 SASEGT, per germline. This CDR3 has 16 amino acids. The CDR3 DNA sequence: TGTGCCAGCAGTGAAGGGGCTGGGACAGGGTACTACGAGCAGTACTTC. Protein product: CASSEGAGTGYYEQYF.

The chain uses TRBV28 and TRBJ2-7; 9 nucleotides line up with TRBD1. From germline, CDR1 is MDHEN and CDR2 SYDVKM. CDR3 length equals 20 residues. With V trimmed by 6 bases and J by 3 bases, 24 bases remained unmatched. DNA for the CDR3: TGTGCCAGCAGCCCTCGACCCGGGACAGGGCCCCGATCCGGACTCTACGAGCAGTACTTC. It translates to CASSPRPGTGPRSGLYEQYF.

The chain couples TRBV6-5 to TRBJ2-5, with D perhaps matching TRBD1 (6 bases). Judging by the DNA end, TRBJ2-7 fits better; the J call may be wrong. The CDR3 contains 14 residues. Germline values: CDR1 MNHEY, CDR2 SVGAGI. The CDR3 region has the DNA TGTGCCAGCAGTCCTGGCAGGGGAATATACGAGCAGTACTTC. Translating it yields CASSPGRGIYEQYF.

Notes on this clone: Other DNA sequences in this sample translate to the same CDR3. V is TRBV6-5 and J is TRBJ1-1, with D perhaps TRBD1 (6 bases). In germline, CDR1 is MNHEY, CDR2 SVGAGI. The CDR3 sequence is 14 residues long. Trimming took off 5 bases at V and 0 bases at J, with 10 bases between the two ends. CDR3 sequence reads: CASSEGGLNTEAFF. The DNA of the CDR3 is TGTGCCAGCAGTGAGGGGGGGCTGAACACTGAAGCTTTCTTT.

J is TRBJ2-1 and V is TRBV7-3; 9 nucleotides agree with TRBD2. Germline lookup yields CDR1 SGHTA and CDR2 FQGTGA. V shed 2 bases and J 15 bases; nucleotides not matched to a gene: 8. This CDR3 contains 13 residues. As DNA, the CDR3 is TGTGCCAGCAGCTTAGCGGGAGGGCCCGATCGGTTCTTC. Its protein is CASSLAGGPDRFF. Drawing the rest from reference TRBV7-3 and TRBJ2-1, the complete variable domain is GAGVSQTPSNKVTEKGKYVELRCDPISGHTALYWYRQSLGQGPEFLIYFQGTGAADDSGLPNDRFFAVRPEGSVSTLKIQRTERGDSAVYLCASSLAGGPDRFFGPGTRLTVL.

This chain joins TRBV9 and TRBJ2-3; 8 bases are shared with TRBD1. Trimming at V came to 4 bases and at J to 2 bases, leaving 9 bases not matched to a gene. In germline, CDR1 is SGDLS, CDR2 YYNGEE. The CDR3 has 16 residues. CDR3 bases: TGTGCCAGCAGCCGACAGGGGACGAGTTTCACAGATACGCAGTATTTT. It translates to CASSRQGTSFTDTQYF.

This chain joins TRBV7-9 and TRBJ1-4, with 7 bases aligning to TRBD1. Germline V gene sequence: CDR1 SEHNR, CDR2 FQNEAQ (reference sequence). The CDR3 totals 18 residues. V shed 5 bases and J 0 bases; nucleotides not matched to a gene: 12. The CDR3 spells CASSLGTVTLATNEKLFF. The DNA of the CDR3 is TGTGCCAGCAGCCTTGGGACAGTAACATTGGCAACTAATGAAAAACTGTTTTTT.

The chain links TRBV19 to TRBJ1-2; TRBD1 matches at 7 bases. The V gene end was trimmed by 7 bases and the J gene end by 3 bases; junction bases not matched to a gene: 11. This CDR3 has 15 amino acids. Looked up from germline, CDR1 is LNHDA and CDR2 is SQIVND (reference sequence). CDR3 sequence: CASTTRGQLDYGYTF. CDR3 DNA: TGTGCCAGTACCACTCGGGGACAGCTTGACTATGGCTACACCTTC.

The genes are TRBV20-1 and TRBJ2-5; the D is unclear. Germline V gene lookup returns CDR1 DFQATT and CDR2 SNEGSKA (reference sequence). The CDR3 extends over 11 amino acids. V was shortened by 2 bases and J by 7 bases, with 8 bases between the two germline ends. The CDR3, as DNA: TGCAGTGCTAGACTGTCGGGGACCCAGTACTTC. Translated, it gives CSARLSGTQYF.

The rearrangement uses TRBV30 and TRBJ1-1, with no clear D. This CDR3 spans 11 amino acids. The germline gives CDR1 GTSNPN, CDR2 SVGIG (reference sequence). The V gene lost 7 bases and the J gene lost 3 bases, with 9 bases spanning the gap. The CDR3: CAYKWYTEAFF. The CDR3 DNA reads as TGTGCCTACAAGTGGTACACTGAAGCTTTCTTT.

J is TRBJ2-7 and V is TRBV15; D is possibly TRBD1 (5 bases). V was shortened by 0 bases and J by 0 bases, with 9 bases between the two germline ends. Germline assignment: CDR1 LNHNV and CDR2 YYDKDF (reference sequence). The CDR3 length is 15 residues. The DNA of the CDR3 is TGTGCCACCAGCAGAGATAGGGGTCCCTCCTACGAGCAGTACTTC. This gives the protein CATSRDRGPSYEQYF.

This chain uses TRBV18 with TRBJ2-5; 7 positions match TRBD1. Gene TRBJ2-7 matches the end of the DNA better, so the J call may be wrong. CDR1 and CDR2 from the germline V gene are KGHSH and LQKENI. CDR3 length: 15 residues. The CDR3 bases are TGTGCCAGCTCACCACCTACAGGGGCGGCCTACGAGCAGTACTTC. Translated: CASSPPTGAAYEQYF.